The next 5 T cell receptor beta chains were all read from a single sample in a study of OX40 agonist ivuxolimab in advanced cancers. Repertoires were generated with immunoSEQ multiplex PCR, while TCRdb's copy carries only in-frame clones and drops some. The sample consists of about 45,000 clones, roughly 84% of them appearing once. The sequencing here drew on CD4+ or CD8+ T cells sorted from blood, taken in a trial of the OX40 agonist ivuxolimab. Source of these receptors: an adult with an advanced solid tumor such as melanoma, head and neck, liver or kidney cancer.

The genes are TRBV9 and TRBJ2-7; possible D gene TRBD1, 6 bases. The CDR3 spans 15 residues. Germline V gene lookup returns CDR1 SGDLS and CDR2 YYNGEE. Deletions cut 4 bases from V and 3 bases from J, with 17 bases between. CDR3 sequence: CASSQQVGQIYEQYF. CDR3 in DNA: TGTGCCAGCAGCCAACAGGTCGGACAGATCTACGAGCAGTACTTC.

The genes are TRBV11-1 and TRBJ2-3; D may be TRBD1 (7 bases). Germline CDR1 SGHAT, CDR2 FQDESV (reference sequence). This CDR3 contains 14 residues. V shed 5 bases and J shed 5 bases, with 14 bases lying between them. The CDR3, as DNA: TGTGCCAGCAGCCTAGGGACAGCGGGAGATACGCAGTATTTT. Protein: CASSLGTAGDTQYF.

V is TRBV7-9 and J is TRBJ2-3; 10 bases map to TRBD1. Germline loops: CDR1 SEHNR, CDR2 FQNEAQ (reference sequence). This CDR3 spans 15 amino acids. V lost 4 bases, J lost 6 bases, and 7 bases stayed unmatched. As DNA, the CDR3 is TGTGCCAGCAGCTCGGCGACAGGGGGCGCGGATACGCAGTATTTT. Its protein is CASSSATGGADTQYF. The complete variable domain, with remaining parts taken from reference TRBV7-9 and TRBJ2-3, reads DTGVSQNPRHKITKRGQNVTFRCDPISEHNRLYWYRQTLGQGPEFLTYFQNEAQLEKSRLLSDRFSAERPKGSFSTLEIQRTEQGDSAMYLCASSSATGGADTQYFGPGTRLTVL.

V is TRBV19 and J is TRBJ2-3; 8 bases are a match to TRBD1. Germline-derived CDR1 and CDR2 are LNHDA and SQIVND (reference sequence). Trimming took 4 bases from V and 7 from J; bases not matched to a gene: 4. The CDR3 runs to 13 residues. Here the CDR3 DNA reads TGTGCCAGTAGTACAGGGGGCGCGAATACGCAGTATTTT. Translated: CASSTGGANTQYF. The full variable domain, its missing parts supplied by reference TRBV19 and TRBJ2-3, is DGGITQSPKYLFRKEGQNVTLSCEQNLNHDAMYWYRQDPGQGLRLIYYSQIVNDFQKGDIAEGYSVSREKKESFPLTVTSAQKNPTAFYLCASSTGGANTQYFGPGTRLTVL.

The chain carries TRBV2 and TRBJ1-2; no clear D. The CDR3 length is 12 residues. Trimming cost V 5 bases and J 5 bases, with 9 bases left between them. Per the germline V gene, CDR1 is SNHLY and CDR2 is FYNNEI. The CDR3 is CASSPTLYGYTF. CDR3 nucleotide sequence: TGTGCCAGCAGTCCTACCCTATATGGCTACACCTTC.